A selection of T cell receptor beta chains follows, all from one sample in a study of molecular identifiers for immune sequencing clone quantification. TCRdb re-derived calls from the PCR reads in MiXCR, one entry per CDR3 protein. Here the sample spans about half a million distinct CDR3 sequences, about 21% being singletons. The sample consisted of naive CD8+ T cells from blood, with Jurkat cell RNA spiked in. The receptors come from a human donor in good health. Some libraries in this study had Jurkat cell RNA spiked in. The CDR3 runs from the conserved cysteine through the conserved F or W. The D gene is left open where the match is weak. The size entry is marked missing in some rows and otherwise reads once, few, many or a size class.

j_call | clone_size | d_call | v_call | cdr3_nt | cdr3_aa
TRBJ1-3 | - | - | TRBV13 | TGTGCCAGCAGCCACAGGACAGACTGGAGAGGAAACACCATATATTTT | CASSHRTDWRGNTIYF
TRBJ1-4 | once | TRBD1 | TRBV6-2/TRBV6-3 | TGTGCCAGCAGTTACTCGCCGGGACAGGGAGCAACTAATGAAAAACTGTCTTTT | CASSYSPGQGATNEKLSF
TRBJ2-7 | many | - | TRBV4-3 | TGCGCCAGCAGCCAAGATCGGGTTGACCGCGGCGAGCAGTACTTC | CASSQDRVDRGEQYF
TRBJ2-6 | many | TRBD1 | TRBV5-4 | TGTGCCAGCAGCTACACAGGGGCTGGGGCCAACGTCCTGACTTTC | CASSYTGAGANVLTF
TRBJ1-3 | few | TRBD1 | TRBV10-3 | TGTGCCATCAGTGACTATAGGACAGGGGATGGAAACACCATATATTTT | CAISDYRTGDGNTIYF
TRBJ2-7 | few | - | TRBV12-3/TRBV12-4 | TGTGCCAGCAGTTTATCGGGGCCGATCTACGAGCAGTACTTC | CASSLSGPIYEQYF
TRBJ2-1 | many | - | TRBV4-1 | TGCGCCAGCAGCCAAGATTTTAAAGGGGCTGAGCAGTTCTTC | CASSQDFKGAEQFF
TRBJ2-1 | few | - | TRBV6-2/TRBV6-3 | TGTGCCAGCACCTTACTAGGGGGGGCCTACAATGAGCAGTTCTTC | CASTLLGGAYNEQFF
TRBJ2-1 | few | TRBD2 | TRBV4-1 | TGCGCCAGCAGCCAAGCTGAACTAGCGGGGGCGGGGAATGAGCAGTTCTTC | CASSQAELAGAGNEQFF
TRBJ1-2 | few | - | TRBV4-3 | TGCGCCAGCAGCCCTTACCCCCGGGACAACTATGGCTACACCTTC | CASSPYPRDNYGYTF
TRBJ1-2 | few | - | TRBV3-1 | TGTGCCAGCAGCCAAGAGGAGGACAGACCTTCCCAGGGGTATGGCTACACCTTC | CASSQEEDRPSQGYGYTF
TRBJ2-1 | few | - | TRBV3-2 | TGTGCCAGCACCCGTGTTGAGCAGTTCTTC | CASTRVEQFF
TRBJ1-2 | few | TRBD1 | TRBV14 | TGTGCCAGCAGCCCAGGGAAGGGACAGGTTAACTATGGCTACACCTTC | CASSPGKGQVNYGYTF
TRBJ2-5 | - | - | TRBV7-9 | TGTGCCAGCAGCTCGCGGGGCCGACAAGGCGGGCACGAGACCCAGTACTTC | CASSSRGRQGGHETQYF
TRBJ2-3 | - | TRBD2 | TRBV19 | TGTGCCAGTAGTGGACTAGCGGGGGTTCGGGATACGCAGTATTTT | CASSGLAGVRDTQYF
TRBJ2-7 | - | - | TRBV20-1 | TGCAGTGCTAGGGGAACTAGCAGGGGACCTTACGAGCAGTACTTC | CSARGTSRGPYEQYF
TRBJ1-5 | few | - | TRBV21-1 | TGTGCCAGCAGCAAAGCAGGCAGGGACAGTCAGCCCCAGCATTTT | CASSKAGRDSQPQHF
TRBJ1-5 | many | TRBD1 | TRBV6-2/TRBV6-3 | TGTGCCAGCAGTCGAGCGTCAGGGGGTGATGGTCAGCCCCAGCATTTT | CASSRASGGDGQPQHF
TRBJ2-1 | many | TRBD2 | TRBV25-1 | TGTGCCAGCAGTGGGACTAGCGGGAGTTGGAATGAGCAGTTCTTC | CASSGTSGSWNEQFF
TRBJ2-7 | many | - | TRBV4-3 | TGCGCCAGCAGCCAAGGTTCCAGCTCCTACGAGCAGTACTTC | CASSQGSSSYEQYF
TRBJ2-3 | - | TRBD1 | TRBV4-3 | TGCGCCAGCAGCCCGGGGACAGGGGGCTTGGGTGATACGCAGTATTTT | CASSPGTGGLGDTQYF
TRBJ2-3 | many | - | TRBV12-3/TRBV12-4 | TGTGCCGGGCAAGGCAGAGACACAGATACGCAGTATTTT | CAGQGRDTDTQYF
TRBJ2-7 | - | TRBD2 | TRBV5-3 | TGTGCCAGCAGCCGGACTAGCGGTAGCTGGGTCGAGCAGTACTTC | CASSRTSGSWVEQYF
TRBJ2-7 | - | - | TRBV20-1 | TGCAGTGCGGACTACCCCGGACGGCGGGTGAACGAGCAGTACTTC | CSADYPGRRVNEQYF
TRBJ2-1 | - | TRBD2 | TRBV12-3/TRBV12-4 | TGTGCCAGCAGCCTAGCGGGATCTGGCTACAATGAGCAGTTCTTC | CASSLAGSGYNEQFF
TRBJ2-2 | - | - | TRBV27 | TGTGCCAGCAGTCTCAGCCCCCGAACCGGGGAGCTGTTTTTT | CASSLSPRTGELFF
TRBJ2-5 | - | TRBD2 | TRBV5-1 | TGCGCCAGCAGCTTGGCCGAACTAGCGGGACTTTACCGAGAGACCCAGTACTTC | CASSLAELAGLYRETQYF
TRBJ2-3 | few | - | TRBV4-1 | TGCGCCAGCAGCCAGGGGACAAAGCGGGGTGCATACACAGATACGCAGTATTTT | CASSQGTKRGAYTDTQYF
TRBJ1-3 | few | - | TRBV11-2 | TGTGCCAGCAGCCGACAGTACTACTCTGGAAACACCATATATTTT | CASSRQYYSGNTIYF